This T cell receptor beta chain originates from a study of cytomegalovirus exposure and HLA in healthy donors. Findings and caveats of the study: A later analysis found that most CMV-associated TCR beta chains appeared HLA-restricted. Diagnosis of cytomegalovirus status made by the classifier reportedly showed high specificity and sensitivity. Clonal expansion was found to be greater in HLA-associated TCR beta chains than in equally common others in a later analysis.

Details on this clone: What it binds is not known.

Use of 60 Vbeta and 13 Jbeta primers characterized the PCR. Assay used: immunoSEQ multiplex PCR; TCRdb lists only in-frame clones, some missing. This sample carries approximately 150,000 clones, roughly 80% of them seen once, and the ten largest clones take around 5%. Sequenced material: PBMCs. This TCR came from a man between 18 and 35 years old in good health and CMV-seronegative.

For the CDR3, the DNA is TGCGCCAGCAGCCAAGATGCCAGGGGAAACACTGAAGCTTTCTTT. Translating gives CASSQDARGNTEAFF. The J gene is TRBJ1-1, the V gene TRBV4-3, with D perhaps matching TRBD1 (6 bases). Germline V gene sequence: CDR1 LGHNA, CDR2 YSLEER. Trimming stripped 0 bases from V and 2 bases from J, with 10 bases between. The CDR3 runs 15 residues.